Presented here are 12 T cell receptor beta chains from one specimen sequenced in a study of blood T cell repertoires in COVID-19. TCRdb keeps only in-frame clones here, not all; method: immunoSEQ multiplex PCR. The sample includes 250,000 to 300,000 clones, around 90% of them seen just once. What was sequenced was peripheral blood. These receptors all come from a woman in her forties with acute or convalescent COVID-19.

The CDR3 is CASSPGRDAGYTF. The CDR3 DNA sequence: TGTGCCAGCAGCCCAGGGAGGGATGCAGGCTACACCTTC. This sequence joins TRBV11-2 and TRBJ1-2; a possible D gene is TRBD1 (5 bases). This CDR3 has 13 amino acids. Germline V gives CDR1 SGHAT, CDR2 FQNNGV. With 5 bases removed from V and 8 bases from J, the gap between germline ends came to 15 bases. The whole variable domain, filled in from reference TRBV11-2 and TRBJ1-2, reads EAGVAQSPRYKIIEKRQSVAFWCNPISGHATLYWYQQILGQGPKLLIQFQNNGVVDDSQLPKDRFSAERLKGVDSTLKIQPAKLEDSAVYLCASSPGRDAGYTFGSGTRLTVV.

This clone has a single count. The V call is TRBV19, the J call TRBJ1-5; D is uncertain. Trimming shortened V by 5 bases and J by 0 bases, and 23 bases separated the two germline ends. This CDR3 region has 19 residues. Per germline, CDR1 LNHDA and CDR2 SQIVND (reference sequence). The CDR3 nucleotides are TGTGCCAGTAGTCCCCGTCAGGAGGGTCAGCCTTATAGCAATCAGCCCCAGCATTTT. Its protein product is CASSPRQEGQPYSNQPQHF.

This clone appeared once. The rearrangement uses TRBV11-2 and TRBJ2-2; the match to TRBD1 covers 8 bases. The CDR3 runs to 16 residues. Trimming at V came to 5 bases and at J to 2 bases, leaving 7 bases not matched to a gene. From germline, CDR1 is SGHAT and CDR2 FQNNGV. CDR3 loop: CASSPRGQVNTGELFF. DNA for the CDR3: TGTGCCAGCAGCCCCAGGGGACAGGTCAACACCGGGGAGCTGTTTTTT.

The rearrangement links TRBV2 to TRBJ1-5; TRBD1 aligns across 10 bases. The CDR3 is 16 amino acids. Germline assignment: CDR1 SNHLY and CDR2 FYNNEI. Trimming at V came to 6 bases and at J to 2 bases, leaving 7 bases not matched to a gene. The CDR3 nucleotides are TGTGCCAGCAGCGGACAGGGGGGACTAGGCAATCAGCCCCAGCATTTT. Encoded protein: CASSGQGGLGNQPQHF.

About this clone itself: Other DNA sequences within the sample encode an identical CDR3. The chain has TRBV9 and TRBJ1-2; the D is unclear. The CDR3 consists of 12 residues. Trimming shortened V by 0 bases and J by 3 bases, and 3 bases separated the two germline ends. The germline V gene encodes CDR1 SGDLS and CDR2 YYNGEE. The CDR3 region is CASSVGDYGYTF. The CDR3 region has the DNA TGTGCCAGCAGCGTAGGCGACTATGGCTACACCTTC. The full variable domain, rest sourced from reference TRBV9 and TRBJ1-2, is DSGVTQTPKHLITATGQRVTLRCSPRSGDLSVYWYQQSLDQGLQFLIQYYNGEERAKGNILERFSAQQFPDLHSELNLSSLELGDSALYFCASSVGDYGYTFGSGTRLTVV.

This chain links TRBV11-2 with TRBJ1-2, with D possibly being TRBD1 (5 bases). The V gene lost 3 bases and the J gene lost 7 bases, with 18 bases spanning the gap. Germline-derived CDR1 and CDR2 are SGHAT and FQNNGV. The CDR3 is 15 residues long. The DNA for the CDR3 is TGTGCCAGCAGCTTCACCCCAGGGTCCCCTGGTGGCTACACCTTC. Protein product: CASSFTPGSPGGYTF.

V usage is TRBV19 and J usage is TRBJ1-2; the D gene is possibly TRBD1 (5 bases). Germline V gene sequence: CDR1 LNHDA, CDR2 SQIVND (reference sequence). V dropped 3 bases and J dropped 8 bases, with 19 bases sitting between them. The CDR3 contains 15 residues. DNA for the CDR3: TGTGCCAGTAGTATCGTTCCGGGACGGAGGGCAGGCTACACCTTC. Amino acids: CASSIVPGRRAGYTF.

This clone showed up just once. J is TRBJ1-1 and V is TRBV18; 8 bases align to TRBD1. From germline, CDR1 is KGHSH and CDR2 LQKENI. With V trimmed by 2 bases and J by 5 bases, 4 bases remained unmatched. The CDR3 consists of 14 residues. This CDR3 reads CASSPDRQGTEAFF. The CDR3 region has the DNA TGTGCCAGCTCACCAGACCGACAGGGGACTGAAGCTTTCTTT.

The genes are TRBV6-5 and TRBJ2-1; TRBD1 matches at 8 bases. The CDR3 extends over 13 amino acids. V lost 6 bases, J lost 6 bases, and 4 bases stayed unmatched. CDR1 and CDR2 (germline): MNHEY, SVGAGI. DNA of the CDR3: TGTGCCAGCAGCGGCGACAGGGGCAATGAGCAGTTCTTC. Protein sequence: CASSGDRGNEQFF.

This chain links TRBV9 with TRBJ1-1; D is undetermined. V was clipped by 4 bases and J by 3 bases, with 28 bases between them. The germline V gene encodes CDR1 SGDLS and CDR2 YYNGEE. The CDR3 spans 19 residues. Written as DNA, the CDR3 is TGTGCCAGCAGCTTCCCCCCATTCGGTTCTACGGTTTTGGACACTGAAGCTTTCTTT. Its translation is CASSFPPFGSTVLDTEAFF.

The rearrangement links TRBV10-1 to TRBJ2-1; D possibly corresponds to TRBD2 (5 bases). This CDR3 is 15 amino acids long. Germline lookup yields CDR1 WNHNN and CDR2 SYGVQD (reference sequence). V was trimmed by 2 bases and J by 3 bases, leaving 11 bases between them. The CDR3 is CASSEVRGDYNEQFF. CDR3 bases: TGCGCCAGCAGTGAGGTTCGGGGTGACTACAATGAGCAGTTCTTC.

The V gene is TRBV6-4, the J gene TRBJ1-5, with D perhaps matching TRBD1 (5 bases). The CDR3 runs to 13 residues. Germline assignment: CDR1 MRHNA and CDR2 SNTAGT. V lost 4 bases, J lost 4 bases, and 8 bases lay in between. CDR3 bases: TGTGCCAGCAGTGTGGGGCTTAATCAGCCCCAGCATTTT. This sequence encodes CASSVGLNQPQHF.